One sample yielded the 19 T cell receptor beta chains listed below, sequenced in a study of response to subunit inactivated influenza vaccine. TCRdb called the RT-PCR reads again in MiXCR, with one record for every CDR3 protein. The sample yields 400,000 to 550,000 distinct CDR3 sequences, about 25% seen once. The specimen comprised CD4+ T cells sorted from PBMCs, sampled roughly 5 days after vaccination. Receptor source: a man aged 50-60 years who received an inactivated influenza vaccine.

The sample holds a few counts of this clonotype. This chain connects TRBV5-1 to TRBJ2-7, with 7 positions matching TRBD2. The CDR3 length is 16 residues. The V segment lost 2 bases and the J segment 5 bases; nucleotides outside the gene matches: 13. The germline V gene has CDR1 SGHRS and CDR2 YFSETQ. CDR3 DNA: TGCGCCAGCAGCTTAGTCCATCGCGGGAGTTCCCACGAGCAGTACTTC. Protein sequence: CASSLVHRGSSHEQYF.

This chain joins TRBV4-3 and TRBJ1-6; D unclear. There are 15 residues in the CDR3. CDR1 is LGHNA and CDR2 is YSLEER in the germline V gene. V was pared by 2 bases and J by 8 bases, with 13 bases between. CDR3 sequence (DNA): TGCGCCAGCAGCCAACAAAGCGGAGAACATTCACCCCTCCACTTT. It translates to CASSQQSGEHSPLHF.

This sequence joins TRBV7-9 and TRBJ2-7; 11 bases agree with TRBD2. CDR3 length: 17 amino acids. V was clipped by 0 bases and J by 5 bases; unmatched bases: 9. Germline CDR1 reads SEHNR; CDR2 reads FQNEAQ (reference sequence). The chain's CDR3 is CASSLAAQLTSGNEQYF. CDR3 coding DNA: TGTGCCAGCAGCTTAGCGGCTCAATTGACTAGCGGGAACGAGCAGTACTTC.

This clonotype was seen a single time. The genes are TRBV7-9 and TRBJ2-5, with D possibly TRBD2 on 5 matching bases. Germline V gene lookup returns CDR1 SEHNR and CDR2 FQNEAQ (reference sequence). V lost 2 bases to trimming and J lost 5 bases, with 9 bases between them. The CDR3 has 13 amino acids. In DNA form, the CDR3 reads TGTGCCAGCAGCTTAAACGGGGTGGAGACCCAGTACTTC. Its translation is CASSLNGVETQYF.

The rearrangement links TRBV10-3 to TRBJ2-3; 8 nucleotides match TRBD1. The CDR3 consists of 14 residues. Germline V CDR1 and CDR2: ENHRY, SYGVKD. V was clipped by 7 bases and J by 3 bases; unmatched bases: 6. CDR3 in DNA: TGTGCCATCACAGGACAGGGAGAAACAGATACGCAGTATTTT. As protein: CAITGQGETDTQYF.

This clonotype was seen many times. The DNA of the CDR3 is TGTGCCAGCAGCCAAGCCGCCCCGGGACAGGGATCGACAGATACGCAGTATTTT. It translates to CASSQAAPGQGSTDTQYF. The chain carries TRBV3-1 and TRBJ2-3; 9 positions agree with TRBD1. The CDR3 loop spans 18 amino acids. Germline V gene lookup returns CDR1 LGHDT and CDR2 YNNKEL (reference sequence). V shed 1 base and J 3 bases; nucleotides not matched to a gene: 11.

The chain is built from TRBV7-9 and TRBJ2-3; TRBD2 matches at 13 bases. The J segment lost 0 bases and the V segment lost 5 bases, leaving 5 bases of the junction unmatched. From germline, CDR1 is SEHNR and CDR2 FQNEAQ (reference sequence). This CDR3 comprises 17 residues. CDR3 nucleotide sequence: TGTGCCAGCAGCCAGGGACTAGCGGGGCCAAGCACAGATACGCAGTATTTT. Amino acids: CASSQGLAGPSTDTQYF.

This sequence joins TRBV7-2 and TRBJ1-6, with D perhaps TRBD1 (5 bases). Germline assignment: CDR1 SGHTA and CDR2 FQGNSA. The CDR3 sequence is 15 residues long. Trimming took 2 bases from V and 7 from J, leaving 12 bases between them. CDR3 DNA sequence: TGTGCCAGCAGCTTATTGGTTCAGGGAAATTCACCCCTCCACTTT. Protein sequence: CASSLLVQGNSPLHF.

In its sample, this clonotype was seen a few times. The J gene is TRBJ2-5, the V gene TRBV10-3; no reliable D call. V was cut by 0 bases and J by 0 bases, with 17 bases left in between. Germline values: CDR1 ENHRY, CDR2 SYGVKD. The CDR3 covers 18 residues. This chain's CDR3 is CAISESSFPEVYQETQYF. The CDR3 nucleotides are TGTGCCATCAGTGAGTCTTCCTTTCCAGAGGTTTACCAAGAGACCCAGTACTTC.

This clonotype was observed a few times. The rearrangement uses TRBV12-3 or TRBV12-4 and TRBJ2-1; a weak D match, TRBD1 (5 bases). V dropped 5 bases and J dropped 2 bases, with 13 bases sitting between them. There are 15 residues in the CDR3. In DNA, the CDR3 is TGTGCCAGCAGTAAACGGACAACCACCTACAATGAGCAGTTCTTC. Its translation: CASSKRTTTYNEQFF.

This clonotype was seen repeatedly, ten times or more. The rearrangement uses TRBV20-1 and TRBJ2-2, with D perhaps given as TRBD1 or TRBD2 (6 bases each). The CDR3 contains 15 residues. V was trimmed by 6 bases and J by 2 bases, leaving 16 bases between them. Germline V gene lookup returns CDR1 DFQATT and CDR2 SNEGSKA (reference sequence). The CDR3 nucleotides are TGCAGTGCCCCCGAGGCGGGACACAACACCGGGGAGCTGTTTTTT. Residues: CSAPEAGHNTGELFF.

CDR3 sequence: CASSELAGGTSSYNEQFF. CDR3 sequence (DNA): TGTGCCAGCAGTGAACTAGCGGGGGGCACTAGCTCCTACAATGAGCAGTTCTTC. The chain links TRBV6-1 to TRBJ2-1; 11 bases are a match to TRBD2. This CDR3 region has 18 residues. Germline assignment: CDR1 MNHNS and CDR2 SASEGT. The V gene end was trimmed by 2 bases and the J gene end by 0 bases; junction bases not matched to a gene: 6.

This clonotype has a handful of counts. The chain has TRBV7-3 and TRBJ2-3; D is uncertain. Trimming removed 2 bases at V and 10 bases at J, with 16 bases between. The CDR3 contains 14 residues. Germline CDR1 is SGHTA and CDR2 is FQGTGA. The CDR3 bases are TGTGCCAGCAGCTTACGTTCTGAAAGTGTCGCGCAGTATTTT. It yields the protein CASSLRSESVAQYF.

The V and J genes are TRBV29-1 and TRBJ2-7, with 8 nucleotides matching TRBD1. V shed 5 bases and J 3 bases; nucleotides not matched to a gene: 6. The CDR3 runs to 13 residues. Germline V lookup: CDR1 SQVTM, CDR2 ANQGSEA. In DNA form, the CDR3 reads TGCAGCGTTTATCAACAGGGGGTCTACGAGCAGTACTTC. Translation: CSVYQQGVYEQYF.

The chain has TRBV9 and TRBJ2-5; D might be TRBD1 (5 bases). V was trimmed by 3 bases and J by 2 bases, leaving 14 bases between them. Germline V gives CDR1 SGDLS, CDR2 YYNGEE. The CDR3 consists of 15 residues. CDR3 loop: CASSGGRGRQETQYF. Here the CDR3 DNA reads TGTGCCAGCAGCGGGGGCCGTGGGCGGCAAGAGACCCAGTACTTC.

The table lists this clonotype with a few counts. This rearrangement joins TRBV7-2 to TRBJ2-3; tentative D call: TRBD1 (5 bases). This CDR3 is 14 amino acids long. CDR1 and CDR2 from the germline V gene are SGHTA and FQGNSA. V lost 2 bases to trimming and J lost 4 bases, with 10 bases between them. CDR3 in amino acids: CASSLLGVPDTQYF. The CDR3, as DNA: TGTGCCAGCAGCTTACTAGGGGTTCCAGATACGCAGTATTTT.

The J gene is TRBJ1-1, the V gene TRBV5-1, with TRBD1 as a possible D gene (5 bases). Germline CDR1 SGHRS, CDR2 YFSETQ. There are 13 residues in the CDR3. V was clipped by 4 bases and J by 5 bases, with 12 bases between them. Here the CDR3 DNA reads TGCGCCAGCAGCACGGACTGGGGGACTGAAGCTTTCTTT. Translating it yields CASSTDWGTEAFF. Complete variable domain (other parts from reference TRBV5-1 and TRBJ1-1): KAGVTQTPRYLIKTRGQQVTLSCSPISGHRSVSWYQQTPGQGLQFLFEYFSETQRNKGNFPGRFSGRQFSNSRSEMNVSTLELGDSALYLCASSTDWGTEAFFGQGTRLTVV.

The table lists this clonotype with many counts. This chain links TRBV12-3 or TRBV12-4 with TRBJ1-5; 7 nucleotides align to TRBD1. With V trimmed by 6 bases and J by 5 bases, 7 bases remained unmatched. The CDR3 contains 14 residues. CDR3 loop: CASRRDSEYQPQHF. CDR3 nucleotide sequence: TGTGCCAGCAGAAGGGACAGCGAATATCAGCCCCAGCATTTT.

This clonotype showed up just a few times. The chain links TRBV28 to TRBJ2-1; 9 bases align to TRBD2. This CDR3 region has 13 residues. The V segment lost 7 bases and the J segment 7 bases; nucleotides outside the gene matches: 5. Germline CDR1 reads MDHEN; CDR2 reads SYDVKM. CDR3 residues: CASNSGSRNEQFF. The DNA of the CDR3 is TGTGCCAGCAATAGCGGGAGTAGGAATGAGCAGTTCTTC.